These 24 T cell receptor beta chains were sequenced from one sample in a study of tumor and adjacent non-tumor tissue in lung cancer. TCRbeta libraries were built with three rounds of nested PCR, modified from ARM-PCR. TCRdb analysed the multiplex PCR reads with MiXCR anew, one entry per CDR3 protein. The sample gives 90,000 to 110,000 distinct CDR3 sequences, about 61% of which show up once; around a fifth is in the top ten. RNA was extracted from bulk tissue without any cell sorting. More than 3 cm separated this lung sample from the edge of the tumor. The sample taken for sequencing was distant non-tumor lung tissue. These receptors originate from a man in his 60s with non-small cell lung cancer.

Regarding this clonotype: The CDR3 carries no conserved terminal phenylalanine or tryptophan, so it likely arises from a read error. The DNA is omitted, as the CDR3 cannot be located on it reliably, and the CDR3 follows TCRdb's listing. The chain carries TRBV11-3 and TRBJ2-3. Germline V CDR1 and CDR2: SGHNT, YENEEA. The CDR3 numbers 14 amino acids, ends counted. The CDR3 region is CVSSLVGYTDTQYS.

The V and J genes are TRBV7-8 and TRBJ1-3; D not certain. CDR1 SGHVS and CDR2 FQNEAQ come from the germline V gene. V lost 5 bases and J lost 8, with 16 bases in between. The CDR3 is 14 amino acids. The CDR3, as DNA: TGTGCCAGCAGCAAACACGGACGGGGAGACACCATATATTTT. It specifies CASSKHGRGDTIYF.

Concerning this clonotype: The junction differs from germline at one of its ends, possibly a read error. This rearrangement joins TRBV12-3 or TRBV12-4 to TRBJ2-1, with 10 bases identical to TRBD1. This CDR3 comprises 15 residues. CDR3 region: CPSTMTGGTYNEQFF. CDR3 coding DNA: TGTCCCAGCACCATGACAGGGGGCACTTACAATGAGCAGTTCTTC.

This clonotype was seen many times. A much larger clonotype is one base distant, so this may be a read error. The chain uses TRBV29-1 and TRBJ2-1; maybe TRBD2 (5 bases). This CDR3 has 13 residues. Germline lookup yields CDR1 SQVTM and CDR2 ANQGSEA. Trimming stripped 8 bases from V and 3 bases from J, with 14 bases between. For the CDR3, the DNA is TGCAGCACCCCTAGCCCAAACTACAATGAGCAGTTCTTC. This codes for CSTPSPNYNEQFF.

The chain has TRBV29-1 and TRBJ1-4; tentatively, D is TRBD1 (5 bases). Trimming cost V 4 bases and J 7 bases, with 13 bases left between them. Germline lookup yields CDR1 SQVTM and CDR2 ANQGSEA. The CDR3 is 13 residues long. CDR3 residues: CSVVDPGSEKLFF. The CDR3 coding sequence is TGCAGCGTTGTAGACCCAGGGAGTGAAAAACTGTTTTTT. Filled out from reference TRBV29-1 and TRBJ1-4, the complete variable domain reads SAVISQKPSRDICQRGTSLTIQCQVDSQVTMMFWYRQQPGQSLTLIATANQGSEATYESGFVIDKFPISRPNLTFSTLTVSNMSPEDSSIYLCSVVDPGSEKLFFGSGTQLSVL.

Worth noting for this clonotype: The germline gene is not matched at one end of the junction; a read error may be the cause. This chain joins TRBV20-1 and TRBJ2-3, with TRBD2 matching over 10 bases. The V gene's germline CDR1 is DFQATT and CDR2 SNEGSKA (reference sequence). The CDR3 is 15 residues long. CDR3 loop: CSARTGLAATDTQYF. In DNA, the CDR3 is TGCAGTGCTAGAACTGGACTAGCGGCCACAGATACACAGTATTTT.

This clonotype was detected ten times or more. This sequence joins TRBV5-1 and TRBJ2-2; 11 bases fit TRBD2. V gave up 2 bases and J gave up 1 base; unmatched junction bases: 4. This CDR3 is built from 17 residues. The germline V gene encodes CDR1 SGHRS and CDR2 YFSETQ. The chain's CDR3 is CASSFASGGLNTGELFF. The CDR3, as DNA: TGCGCCAGCAGCTTCGCTAGCGGGGGGCTGAACACCGGGGAGCTGTTTTTT.

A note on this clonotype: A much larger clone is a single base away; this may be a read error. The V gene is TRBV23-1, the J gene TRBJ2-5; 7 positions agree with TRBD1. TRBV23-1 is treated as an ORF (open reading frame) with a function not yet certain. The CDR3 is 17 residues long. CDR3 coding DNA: TGCGCCAGAAGTCATTTATTCCAGAACAGGGGCCGGGAGACCCAGTACTTC. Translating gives CARSHLFQNRGRETQYF.

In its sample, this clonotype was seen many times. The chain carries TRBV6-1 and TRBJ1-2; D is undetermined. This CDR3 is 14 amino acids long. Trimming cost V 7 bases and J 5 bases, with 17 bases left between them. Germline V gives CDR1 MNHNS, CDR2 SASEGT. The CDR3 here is CASTGGTRIYGYTF. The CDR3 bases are TGTGCCAGCACTGGAGGTACAAGAATTTATGGCTACACCTTC.

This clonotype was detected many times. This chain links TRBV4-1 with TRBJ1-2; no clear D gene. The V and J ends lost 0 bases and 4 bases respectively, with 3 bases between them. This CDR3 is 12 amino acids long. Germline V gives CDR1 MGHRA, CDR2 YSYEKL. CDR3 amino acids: CASSQDVYGYTF. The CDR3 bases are TGCGCCAGCAGCCAAGATGTCTATGGCTACACCTTC.

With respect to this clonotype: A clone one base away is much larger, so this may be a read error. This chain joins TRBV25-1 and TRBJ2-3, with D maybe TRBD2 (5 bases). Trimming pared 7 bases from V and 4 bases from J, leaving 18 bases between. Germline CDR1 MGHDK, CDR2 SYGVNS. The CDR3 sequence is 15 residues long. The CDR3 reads CASNSAGSVADTQYF. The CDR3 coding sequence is TGTGCCAGCAATTCAGCTGGGAGCGTTGCAGATACGCAGTATTTT.

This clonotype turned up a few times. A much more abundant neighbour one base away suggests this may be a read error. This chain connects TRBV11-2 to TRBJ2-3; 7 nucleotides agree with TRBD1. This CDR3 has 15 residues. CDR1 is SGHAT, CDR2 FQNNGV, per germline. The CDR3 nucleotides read TGTACCAGCAGCACGCGGACAGGACTCACAGATACGCAGTATTTT. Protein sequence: CTSSTRTGLTDTQYF.

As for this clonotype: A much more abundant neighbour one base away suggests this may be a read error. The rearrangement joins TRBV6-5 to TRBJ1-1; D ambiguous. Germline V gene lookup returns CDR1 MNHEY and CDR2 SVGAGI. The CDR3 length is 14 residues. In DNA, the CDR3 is TGTGCCAGCAGGGGGAGGGCGACGAACGCTGAAGCTTTCTTT. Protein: CASRGRATNAEAFF.

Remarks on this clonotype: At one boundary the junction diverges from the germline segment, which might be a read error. The CDR3 sequence: CASSPGAVNTWELFF. CDR3 DNA sequence: TGTGCCAGCAGCCCCGGGGCGGTGAACACCTGGGAGCTGTTTTTT. This chain links TRBV11-2 with TRBJ2-2, with D perhaps matching TRBD1 or TRBD2 (5 bases each). Germline lookup yields CDR1 SGHAT and CDR2 FQNNGV. The CDR3 has 15 residues.

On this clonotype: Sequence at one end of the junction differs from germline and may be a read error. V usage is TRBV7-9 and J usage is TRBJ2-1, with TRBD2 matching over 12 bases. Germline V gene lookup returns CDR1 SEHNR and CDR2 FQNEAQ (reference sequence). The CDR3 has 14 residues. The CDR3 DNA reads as TGTGCCAGCAGCTTACTAGCGGGGGGGGTTGAGCCGTTCTTC. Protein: CASSLLAGGVEPFF.

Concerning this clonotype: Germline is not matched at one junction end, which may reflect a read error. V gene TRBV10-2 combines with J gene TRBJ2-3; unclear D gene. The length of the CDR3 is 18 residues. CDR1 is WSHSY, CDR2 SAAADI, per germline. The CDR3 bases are TGCGCCAGTAGTGAGTCGGTCATAGGTGCCTCGGTTACAGATACGCAGTATTTT. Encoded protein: CASSESVIGASVTDTQYF.

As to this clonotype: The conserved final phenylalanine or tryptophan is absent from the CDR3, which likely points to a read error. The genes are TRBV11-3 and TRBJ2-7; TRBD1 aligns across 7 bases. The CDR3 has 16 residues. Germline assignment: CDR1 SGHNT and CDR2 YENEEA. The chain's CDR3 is CASSFRTGDLTYGQYL. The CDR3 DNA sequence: TGTGCCAGCAGCTTCCGGACAGGCGACCTCACCTACGGGCAGTACTTA.

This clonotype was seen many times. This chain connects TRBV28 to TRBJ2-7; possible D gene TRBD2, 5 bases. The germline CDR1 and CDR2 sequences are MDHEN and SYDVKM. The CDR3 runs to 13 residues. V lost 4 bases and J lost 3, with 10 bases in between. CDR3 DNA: TGTGCCAGCAGTTCCGGGGTAAGCTACGAGCAGTACTTC. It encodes CASSSGVSYEQYF.

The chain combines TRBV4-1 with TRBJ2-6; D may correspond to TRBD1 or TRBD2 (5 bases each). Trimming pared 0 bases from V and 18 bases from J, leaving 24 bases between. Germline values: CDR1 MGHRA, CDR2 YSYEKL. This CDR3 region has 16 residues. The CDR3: CASSQDDTSGTNIPTF. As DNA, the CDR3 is TGCGCCAGCAGCCAAGATGACACGTCTGGGACCAACATCCCGACTTTC.

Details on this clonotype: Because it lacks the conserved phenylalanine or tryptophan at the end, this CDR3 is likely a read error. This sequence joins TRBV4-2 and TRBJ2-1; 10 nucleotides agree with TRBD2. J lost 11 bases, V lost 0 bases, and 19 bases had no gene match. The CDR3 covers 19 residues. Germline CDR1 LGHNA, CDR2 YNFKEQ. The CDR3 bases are TGTGCCAGCAGCCAAGATTGGAGTACGAAGAGCGGGAGGGGCCATAAGCAGTTCCTC. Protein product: CASSQDWSTKSGRGHKQFL.

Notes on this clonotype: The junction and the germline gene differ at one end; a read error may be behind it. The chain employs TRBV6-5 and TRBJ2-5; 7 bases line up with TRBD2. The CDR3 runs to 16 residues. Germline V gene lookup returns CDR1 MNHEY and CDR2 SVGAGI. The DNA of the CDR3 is TGTGCCAGTACCCAGAGGTGGGGGGGTAGCCAAGAGACCCAGTACTTT. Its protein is CASTQRWGGSQETQYF.

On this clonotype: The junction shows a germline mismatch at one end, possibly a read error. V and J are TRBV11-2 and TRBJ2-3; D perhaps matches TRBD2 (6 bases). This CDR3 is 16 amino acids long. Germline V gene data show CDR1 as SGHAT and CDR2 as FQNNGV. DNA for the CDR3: TGTACCAGCTGCGCAATTAGGAAGGAGGGCCCAGATACGCAGTATTTT. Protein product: CTSCAIRKEGPDTQYF.

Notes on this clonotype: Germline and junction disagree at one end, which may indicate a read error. CDR3 coding DNA: TGTGCCAACAGTTACAGAGGGATGGGGGCGCATGAGCAGTTCTTC. This encodes CANSYRGMGAHEQFF. The rearrangement links TRBV6-2 or TRBV6-3 to TRBJ2-1; weak D call: TRBD1 (6 bases). This CDR3 is 15 amino acids long. Looked up from germline, CDR1 is MNHEY and CDR2 is SVGEGT.

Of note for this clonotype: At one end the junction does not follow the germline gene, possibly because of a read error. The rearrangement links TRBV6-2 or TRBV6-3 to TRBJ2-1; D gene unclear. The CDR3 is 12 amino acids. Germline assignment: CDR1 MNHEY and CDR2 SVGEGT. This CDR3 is CASCGSINEKLF. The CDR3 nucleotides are TGTGCCAGCTGTGGGTCGATCAATGAGAAGTTATTC.